The clone carrying this TCR beta chain was found once. Its antigen is undetermined. This specimen belongs to a study of CD8 T cells in Susac syndrome. Study-wide context: Within the sequenced Susac syndrome patient group, about six exhibited active disease and about eight were in remission. Study results and caveats: The CD4+ T cell repertoire of patients with Susac syndrome showed no detectable clonal expansion.

The CDR3 is 15 residues long. V lost 1 base and J lost 5, with 15 bases in between. Germline values: CDR1 GTSNPN, CDR2 SVGIG (reference sequence). CD8+ and CD4+ T cells from blood underwent TCR beta sequencing, which was carried out in a high-throughput format. It was with random hexamers that roughly 0.45 to 1 ug RNA was reverse transcribed. TCRdb fed the immunoSEQ multiplex PCR reads into MiXCR, producing one record per CDR3 protein. The sample has some 110,000 distinct CDR3 sequences, around 96% seen once. Specimen: CD4+ T cells from PBMCs. The TCR was taken from a human donor with Susac syndrome. The rearrangement joins TRBV30 to TRBJ1-5; weak D call: TRBD1 (6 bases). CDR3 sequence reads: CAWSETGGPYQPQHF. The CDR3 nucleotides are TGTGCCTGGAGTGAAACTGGGGGCCCCTATCAGCCCCAGCATTTT.